This T cell receptor (beta chain) came from a study of blood T cells in healthy people across ages. General study results and limits: Fewer expanded clones and more diversity marked long-lived versus aged donors. Estimated diversity, derived from one million T cells, was regarded as an underestimate.

In germline, CDR1 is DFQATT, CDR2 SNEGSKA (reference sequence). The V gene end was trimmed by 2 bases and the J gene end by 1 base; junction bases not matched to a gene: 3. The CDR3 length is 15 residues. Remarks on this clonotype: Its antigen is unknown.

A second PCR, run for roughly 7 to 12 cycles, used a sample-barcoded 5' primer plus a J-beta primer mix. TCRdb processed the 5' RACE reads anew with MiXCR; each CDR3 protein has one entry. The table shows around 1,800,000 distinct CDR3 sequences, with around 42% occurring only once. This sequence originates from a human donor in good health. The chain has TRBV20-1 and TRBJ1-1; 11 nucleotides line up with TRBD1. Sequenced: blood. The CDR3 spells CSARRTGGANTEAFF. CDR3 DNA sequence: TGCAGTGCTAGAAGGACAGGGGGCGCGAACACTGAAGCTTTCTTT.